One and the same sample provided the 27 T cell receptor beta chains below, sequenced in a study of OX40 agonist ivuxolimab in advanced cancers. Profiled with immunoSEQ multiplex PCR; TCRdb holds only in-frame clones, not every one. The top ten clones hold around 15% of a sample with approximately 29,000 clones, about four fifths of them seen once. This specimen was CD4+ or CD8+ T cells sorted from blood, taken in a trial of the OX40 agonist ivuxolimab. These TCRs come from an adult with an advanced solid tumor such as melanoma, head and neck, liver or kidney cancer.

The chain has TRBV5-1 and TRBJ2-7, with D perhaps TRBD1 (6 bases). Trimming shortened V by 2 bases and J by 4 bases, and 16 bases separated the two germline ends. This CDR3 comprises 15 residues. Germline CDR1 and CDR2: SGHRS and YFSETQ. The CDR3 loop reads CASSFSWDITYEQYF. The CDR3 coding sequence is TGCGCCAGCAGCTTTTCCTGGGACATTACTTACGAGCAGTACTTC.

The gene calls are TRBV6-4 and TRBJ1-2, with 8 bases that match TRBD1. The V gene's germline CDR1 is MRHNA and CDR2 SNTAGT. The CDR3 has 13 amino acids. The ends lost 3 bases at V and 6 bases at J; junction bases unmatched: 3. In DNA form, the CDR3 reads TGTGCCAGCAGTGAGCAGGGGGCAAATGGCTACACCTTC. Protein: CASSEQGANGYTF.

This chain joins TRBV19 and TRBJ1-2, with D tentatively TRBD1 (5 bases). This CDR3 is built from 15 residues. Germline loops: CDR1 LNHDA, CDR2 SQIVND (reference sequence). The V end was cut by 4 bases, the J end by 3 bases, with 15 bases between. In nucleotides, the CDR3 is TGTGCCAGTAGTACCAAATTGGGGGGTGACTATGGCTACACCTTC. Translating gives CASSTKLGGDYGYTF.

This clone was seen just once. Here the CDR3 reads CASSYRGLSSYNEQFF. The DNA of the CDR3 is TGTGCCAGCAGTTACAGGGGCCTAAGCTCCTACAATGAGCAGTTCTTC. The chain recombines TRBV6-5 with TRBJ2-1, with D tentatively TRBD1 (5 bases). Germline loops: CDR1 MNHEY, CDR2 SVGAGI. Trimming shortened V by 2 bases and J by 0 bases, and 11 bases separated the two germline ends. The CDR3 is 16 amino acids.

The V and J genes are TRBV7-9 and TRBJ1-4, with D hard to call. This CDR3 contains 15 residues. V gave up 3 bases and J gave up 3 bases, with 11 bases separating them. CDR1 and CDR2 from the germline V gene are SEHNR and FQNEAQ (reference sequence). CDR3 DNA sequence: TGTGCCAGCAGCTTGCGGGAGGTGGCTAATGAAAAACTGTTTTTT. Translated, it gives CASSLREVANEKLFF. The full variable domain, rest sourced from reference TRBV7-9 and TRBJ1-4, is DTGVSQNPRHKITKRGQNVTFRCDPISEHNRLYWYRQTLGQGPEFLTYFQNEAQLEKSRLLSDRFSAERPKGSFSTLEIQRTEQGDSAMYLCASSLREVANEKLFFGSGTQLSVL.

This clone came up once. J is TRBJ2-2 and V is TRBV27, with TRBD1 as a possible D gene (5 bases). This CDR3 has 14 residues. In germline, CDR1 is MNHEY, CDR2 SMNVEV (reference sequence). The V and J ends lost 1 base and 5 bases respectively, with 8 bases between them. The CDR3 DNA follows: TGTGCCAGCAGTTTATTTCAGGGTACCGGGGAGCTGTTTTTT. This encodes CASSLFQGTGELFF.

The gene calls are TRBV5-4 and TRBJ2-2; D is possibly TRBD1 or TRBD2 (5 bases each). CDR3 length: 15 residues. Germline V gives CDR1 SGHNT, CDR2 YYREEE (reference sequence). V gave up 6 bases and J gave up 2 bases, with 14 bases separating them. CDR3 DNA sequence: TGTGCCAGCACCTCAGGGCGGGTTAACACCGGGGAGCTGTTTTTT. Residues: CASTSGRVNTGELFF.

V and J are TRBV19 and TRBJ1-1; 7 bases are a match to TRBD1. V shed 3 bases and J 2 bases; nucleotides not matched to a gene: 6. Germline V lookup: CDR1 LNHDA, CDR2 SQIVND (reference sequence). CDR3 length: 15 residues. CDR3 in amino acids: CASSIDGTVNTEAFF. CDR3 in DNA: TGTGCCAGTAGTATCGATGGGACAGTTAACACTGAAGCTTTCTTT.

This clone has only a few counts. J is TRBJ2-5 and V is TRBV4-1; a weak D match, TRBD1 (6 bases). In germline, CDR1 is MGHRA, CDR2 YSYEKL. V lost 1 base, J lost 7 bases, and 19 bases lay in between. The CDR3 runs to 16 residues. CDR3 bases: TGCGCCAGCAGCCAAGGGGACACTCAAGCCGAGGGGACCCAGTACTTC. This codes for CASSQGDTQAEGTQYF.

The V call is TRBV11-2, the J call TRBJ2-1, with unresolved D. The length of the CDR3 is 14 residues. V was clipped by 1 base and J by 9 bases, with 13 bases between them. The germline gives CDR1 SGHAT, CDR2 FQNNGV. This CDR3 reads CASSLGEFKGEQFF. The CDR3 DNA sequence: TGTGCCAGCAGCTTAGGCGAGTTTAAAGGTGAGCAGTTCTTC.

The rearrangement joins TRBV6-6 to TRBJ1-2; 7 nucleotides align to TRBD1. V dropped 5 bases and J dropped 5; count of bases not matched to a gene: 14. CDR3 size: 16 residues. Per germline, CDR1 MNHNY and CDR2 SVGAGI (reference sequence). The CDR3 is CASSTTGQPVSYGYTF. CDR3 nucleotide sequence: TGTGCCAGCAGTACTACGGGACAGCCAGTCTCTTATGGCTACACCTTC.

The V gene is TRBV5-1, the J gene TRBJ2-7; 9 bases match TRBD2. Per the germline V gene, CDR1 is SGHRS and CDR2 is YFSETQ. CDR3 length: 15 residues. V shed 2 bases, J shed 4 bases, and the junction held 7 bases outside the gene matches. The CDR3 reads CASSFISGGLYEQYF. As DNA, the CDR3 is TGCGCCAGCAGCTTTATTAGCGGGGGTCTGTACGAGCAGTACTTC.

This clone has a handful of counts. The chain employs TRBV30 and TRBJ1-5; no clear D gene. The CDR3 contains 14 residues. The germline gives CDR1 GTSNPN, CDR2 SVGIG (reference sequence). Trimming removed 3 bases from V and 4 bases from J, with 13 bases in between. CDR3 nucleotides: TGTGCCTGGAGCTACCTTAGGAGGAATCAGCCCCAGCATTTT. Amino acids: CAWSYLRRNQPQHF.

This chain connects TRBV2 to TRBJ1-1; TRBD1 might be the D (5 bases). This CDR3 has 15 amino acids. The germline CDR1 and CDR2 sequences are SNHLY and FYNNEI. The V and J ends lost 1 base and 1 base respectively, with 10 bases between them. The CDR3 DNA reads as TGTGCCAGCAGTGAAGGGAGACAGAGGAACACTGAAGCTTTCTTT. This translates into CASSEGRQRNTEAFF. Complete variable domain (other parts from reference TRBV2 and TRBJ1-1): EPEVTQTPSHQVTQMGQEVILRCVPISNHLYFYWYRQILGQKVEFLVSFYNNEISEKSEIFDDQFSVERPDGSNFTLKIRSTKLEDSAMYFCASSEGRQRNTEAFFGQGTRLTVV.

V gene TRBV5-1 combines with J gene TRBJ2-3; D may be TRBD1 (5 bases). The germline V and J ends were trimmed by 0 bases and 2 bases, with 13 bases remaining between them. CDR1 SGHRS and CDR2 YFSETQ come from the germline V gene. CDR3 length: 16 amino acids. The CDR3 loop reads CASSLAEVGPTDTQYF. The CDR3 DNA is TGCGCCAGCAGCTTGGCCGAAGTGGGGCCCACAGATACGCAGTATTTT.

This sequence joins TRBV4-1 and TRBJ1-1; 7 positions agree with TRBD1. CDR3 length: 14 amino acids. The trim removed 6 bases at V and 1 base at J, leaving 5 bases unmatched. CDR1 is MGHRA and CDR2 is YSYEKL in the germline V gene. CDR3 loop: CASRGQLKNTEAFF. CDR3 DNA sequence: TGCGCCAGCAGGGGACAGCTAAAGAACACTGAAGCTTTCTTT.

V is TRBV7-3 and J is TRBJ2-3; 7 nucleotides match TRBD2. The CDR3 extends over 15 amino acids. J gave up 1 base and V 2 bases, and 3 bases lay outside the gene matches. The germline V gene has CDR1 SGHTA and CDR2 FQGTGA. This chain's CDR3 is CASSLRSGGTDTQYF. CDR3 sequence (DNA): TGTGCCAGCAGCTTACGGAGCGGGGGCACAGATACGCAGTATTTT.

The chain links TRBV5-6 to TRBJ2-7, with unresolved D. Trimming shortened V by 1 base and J by 0 bases, and 11 bases separated the two germline ends. The CDR3 runs 15 residues. Germline V gene sequence: CDR1 SGHDT, CDR2 YYEEEE. The CDR3 region is CASSLTGPSSYEQYF. The CDR3, as DNA: TGTGCCAGCAGCTTGACCGGCCCCAGCTCCTACGAGCAGTACTTC. The whole variable domain, filled in from reference TRBV5-6 and TRBJ2-7, reads DAGVTQSPTHLIKTRGQQVTLRCSPKSGHDTVSWYQQALGQGPQFIFQYYEEEERQRGNFPDRFSGHQFPNYSSELNVNALLLGDSALYLCASSLTGPSSYEQYFGPGTRLTVT.

To note about this clone: The junction shows a germline mismatch at one end, possibly a read error. The CDR3 is CASSLVSSHLNSGYTF. CDR3 DNA: TGTGCCAGCAGTTTAGTATCATCTCATCTCAACTCTGGCTACACCTTC. The chain is built from TRBV27 and TRBJ1-2; D is unresolved. Germline V gene sequence: CDR1 MNHEY, CDR2 SMNVEV (reference sequence). The CDR3 is 16 amino acids.

CDR3 amino acids: CASSSLGSGNTEAFF. Written as DNA, the CDR3 is TGTGCCAGCAGCTCCCTTGGGAGCGGCAACACTGAAGCTTTCTTT. The rearrangement links TRBV7-2 to TRBJ1-1; no definite D call. CDR1 and CDR2 from the germline V gene are SGHTA and FQGNSA. The CDR3 spans 15 residues. Trimming left V 4 bases short and J 2 bases short, with 14 bases between.

The chain is built from TRBV5-1 and TRBJ2-7; 7 bases map to TRBD1. The CDR3 is 15 amino acids. Germline V gene lookup returns CDR1 SGHRS and CDR2 YFSETQ. With 3 bases clipped from V and 5 bases from J, the junction kept 11 bases outside the gene matches. This CDR3 reads CASSSKTGLSDEQYF. DNA of the CDR3: TGCGCCAGCAGCTCGAAGACAGGGTTATCCGACGAGCAGTACTTC.

The genes are TRBV18 and TRBJ2-1; the D call may be TRBD1 or TRBD2 (5 bases each). The V gene lost 5 bases and the J gene lost 3 bases, with 8 bases spanning the gap. The CDR3 is made up of 13 amino acids. The germline gives CDR1 KGHSH, CDR2 LQKENI. CDR3 coding DNA: TGTGCCAGCTCAAGGGACCTCTACAATGAGCAGTTCTTC. This gives the protein CASSRDLYNEQFF.

The gene calls are TRBV2 and TRBJ1-5; D might be TRBD1 (5 bases). This CDR3 is 15 amino acids long. Germline values: CDR1 SNHLY, CDR2 FYNNEI. The V end lost 6 bases, the J end lost 1 base, and 13 bases lay between the germline ends. CDR3 sequence (DNA): TGTGCCAGCAGAGGGTTGGGGGGAAGCAATCAGCCCCAGCATTTT. Its translation is CASRGLGGSNQPQHF.

The genes are TRBV5-1 and TRBJ1-2; 9 positions match TRBD1. This CDR3 is 14 amino acids long. The germline V gene has CDR1 SGHRS and CDR2 YFSETQ. V shed 4 bases and J 6 bases; nucleotides not matched to a gene: 7. CDR3 residues: CASSLQGAGDGYTF. In DNA form, the CDR3 reads TGCGCCAGCAGCCTACAGGGGGCTGGGGATGGCTACACCTTC.

The V gene is TRBV15, the J gene TRBJ2-4; maybe TRBD1 (5 bases). V was pared by 1 base and J by 1 base, with 11 bases between. This CDR3 contains 16 residues. CDR1 is LNHNV, CDR2 YYDKDF, per germline (reference sequence). CDR3 sequence: CATSRAPGLAKNIQYF. CDR3 DNA sequence: TGTGCCACCAGCAGAGCCCCAGGGCTCGCCAAAAACATTCAGTACTTC. Full variable domain (missing parts from reference TRBV15 and TRBJ2-4): DAMVIQNPRYQVTQFGKPVTLSCSQTLNHNVMYWYQQKSSQAPKLLFHYYDKDFNNEADTPDNFQSRRPNTSFCFLDIRSPGLGDTAMYLCATSRAPGLAKNIQYFGAGTRLSVL.

The gene calls are TRBV5-6 and TRBJ2-5, with TRBD1 identical over 8 bases. This CDR3 spans 13 amino acids. J gave up 6 bases and V 3 bases, and 4 bases lay outside the gene matches. In germline, CDR1 is SGHDT, CDR2 YYEEEE. The CDR3 protein is CASSSQGAQTQYF. CDR3 sequence (DNA): TGTGCCAGCAGCTCCCAGGGGGCACAGACCCAGTACTTC. The variable domain in full, with the rest retrieved from reference TRBV5-6 and TRBJ2-5, is DAGVTQSPTHLIKTRGQQVTLRCSPKSGHDTVSWYQQALGQGPQFIFQYYEEEERQRGNFPDRFSGHQFPNYSSELNVNALLLGDSALYLCASSSQGAQTQYFGPGTRLLVL.

This clone has just one count. The V call is TRBV6-5, the J call TRBJ2-7, with 7 bases aligning to TRBD1. CDR3 length equals 13 residues. Unmatched junction bases numbered 3, after V lost 7 bases and J lost 0 bases. CDR1 MNHEY and CDR2 SVGAGI come from the germline V gene. Here the CDR3 reads CASTNRGSYEQYF. The CDR3 DNA follows: TGTGCCAGCACTAACAGGGGCTCCTACGAGCAGTACTTC.